This entry lists 23 T cell receptor beta chains sequenced from one sample in a study of blood T cells in healthy people across ages. The use of a sample-barcoded 5' primer and a J-beta primer mix characterized a second PCR of 7 to 11 cycles. TCRdb called the 5' RACE reads again in MiXCR, with one record for every CDR3 protein. The profile shows about 1.8 million distinct CDR3 sequences, roughly 52% of them singletons. The specimen was blood. These receptor sequences come from a middle-aged woman in good health.

V and J are TRBV20-1 and TRBJ1-1; D remains unclear. Germline V gene lookup returns CDR1 DFQATT and CDR2 SNEGSKA (reference sequence). The CDR3 runs 13 residues. V was shortened by 6 bases and J by 4 bases, with 15 bases between the two germline ends. The CDR3 spells CSAPHEEITEAFF. The DNA of the CDR3 is TGCAGTGCCCCCCACGAGGAGATCACTGAAGCTTTCTTT.

The chain uses TRBV3-1 and TRBJ1-5, with a possible D match to TRBD1 (5 bases). The CDR3 covers 14 residues. Trimming pared 4 bases from V and 2 bases from J, leaving 9 bases between. The V gene's germline CDR1 is LGHDT and CDR2 YNNKEL (reference sequence). CDR3 in DNA: TGTGCCAGCAGCCCGGACACGGGCAATCAGCCCCAGCATTTT. This encodes CASSPDTGNQPQHF.

A few counts support this clonotype. The V gene is TRBV4-3, the J gene TRBJ2-7; the D is unclear. This CDR3 is built from 17 residues. Germline V gene data show CDR1 as LGHNA and CDR2 as YSLEER. V dropped 0 bases and J dropped 6 bases, with 21 bases sitting between them. Here the CDR3 reads CASSQDRSRLGLGEQYF. The CDR3, as DNA: TGCGCCAGCAGCCAAGATCGCAGCAGGCTGGGCTTGGGCGAGCAGTACTTC.

The chain couples TRBV7-2 to TRBJ2-5; 8 nucleotides line up with TRBD2. V lost 11 bases and J lost 4; bases outside the gene matches: 9. The CDR3 extends over 13 amino acids. Per the germline V gene, CDR1 is SGHTA and CDR2 is FQGNSA. The CDR3 region is CAAERGTGETQYF. The DNA for the CDR3 is TGTGCCGCGGAGCGGGGGACCGGAGAGACCCAGTACTTC.

The genes are TRBV20-1 and TRBJ1-2; unclear D gene. The CDR3 totals 15 residues. In germline, CDR1 is DFQATT, CDR2 SNEGSKA (reference sequence). With 5 bases removed from V and 0 bases from J, the gap between germline ends came to 16 bases. The chain's CDR3 is CSAGPGGSANYGYTF. The CDR3 bases are TGCAGTGCTGGGCCGGGCGGAAGTGCTAACTATGGCTACACCTTC.

This clonotype came up a few times. CDR3 loop: CSVTPPPGAEQYF. For the CDR3, the DNA is TGCAGCGTGACCCCTCCCCCGGGGGCTGAGCAGTACTTC. The rearrangement joins TRBV29-1 to TRBJ2-5, with D perhaps being TRBD1 or TRBD2 (6 bases each). V was cut by 6 bases and J by 11 bases, with 22 bases left in between. This CDR3 comprises 13 residues. Germline loops: CDR1 SQVTM, CDR2 ANQGSEA.

As DNA, the CDR3 is TGTGCCAGCAGCGTAGTAGGTGCGGGGGGTAGTGAGCAGTTCTTC. Encoded protein: CASSVVGAGGSEQFF. The genes are TRBV9 and TRBJ2-1, with 8 bases fitting TRBD2. Unmatched junction bases numbered 8, after V lost 0 bases and J lost 9 bases. This CDR3 comprises 15 residues. Germline loops: CDR1 SGDLS, CDR2 YYNGEE.

The genes are TRBV28 and TRBJ2-5, with D possibly called TRBD1 or TRBD2 (5 bases each). There are 14 residues in the CDR3. The germline V and J ends were trimmed by 5 bases and 2 bases, with 12 bases remaining between them. Germline values: CDR1 MDHEN, CDR2 SYDVKM. The CDR3 bases are TGTGCCAGCAGTACTCGGGGCGTTCAAGAGACCCAGTACTTC. This encodes CASSTRGVQETQYF.

CDR3 in amino acids: CASSDGPVGQPQHF. CDR3 DNA sequence: TGTGCCAGCAGTGACGGCCCAGTGGGCCAGCCCCAGCATTTT. The chain employs TRBV6-1 and TRBJ1-5; D gene uncertain. Germline CDR1 reads MNHNS; CDR2 reads SASEGT. CDR3 length equals 14 residues. The V and J ends lost 3 bases and 7 bases respectively, with 13 bases between them.

The chain is built from TRBV6-6 and TRBJ2-3, with D unresolved. The germline CDR1 and CDR2 sequences are MNHNY and SVGAGI (reference sequence). Trimming cost V 2 bases and J 4 bases, with 10 bases left between them. CDR3 length: 14 amino acids. The CDR3 region has the DNA TGTGCCAGCAGTTACGTATCACGGTCAGATACGCAGTATTTT. Its protein product is CASSYVSRSDTQYF.

This chain connects TRBV25-1 to TRBJ1-1; no clear D gene. Trimming took 3 bases from V and 1 from J, leaving 12 bases between them. Germline CDR1 reads MGHDK; CDR2 reads SYGVNS. This CDR3 contains 15 residues. This CDR3 is CASSDDSRGNTEAFF. The CDR3 DNA sequence: TGTGCCAGCAGTGACGATTCCAGAGGGAACACTGAAGCTTTCTTT.

This clonotype was recorded a few times. V gene TRBV6-5 combines with J gene TRBJ1-5; D possibly corresponds to TRBD1 (5 bases). V dropped 2 bases and J dropped 4 bases, with 12 bases sitting between them. The CDR3 is made up of 15 amino acids. Germline loops: CDR1 MNHEY, CDR2 SVGAGI. The DNA of the CDR3 is TGTGCCAGCAGTTACACGGCAGGGTTGAATCAGCCCCAGCATTTT. Encoded protein: CASSYTAGLNQPQHF.

The chain uses TRBV2 and TRBJ2-7; 8 positions match TRBD2. The junction had 7 bases not matched to a gene; V was cut back by 3 bases and J by 6 bases. The CDR3 is 14 amino acids. Per the germline V gene, CDR1 is SNHLY and CDR2 is FYNNEI. The CDR3 sequence: CASSDGTSGSEQYF. The CDR3 DNA sequence: TGTGCCAGCAGTGACGGGACTAGTGGGTCCGAGCAGTACTTC.

This clonotype was picked up a small number of times. The gene calls are TRBV3-1 and TRBJ1-6; D might be TRBD1 (5 bases). With 1 base removed from V and 10 bases from J, the gap between germline ends came to 11 bases. Germline CDR1 LGHDT, CDR2 YNNKEL (reference sequence). The CDR3 has 14 amino acids. CDR3 bases: TGTGCCAGCAGCCAAGGGAGACAGATCTCACCCCTCCACTTT. Translation gives CASSQGRQISPLHF. Based on the CDR3 plus reference TRBV3-1 and TRBJ1-6, the full variable domain is DTAVSQTPKYLVTQMGNDKSIKCEQNLGHDTMYWYKQDSKKFLKIMFSYNNKELIINETVPNRFSPKSPDKAHLNLHINSLELGDSAVYFCASSQGRQISPLHFGNGTRLTVT.

The sample holds a few counts of this clonotype. The CDR3 DNA sequence: TGTGCCAGCAACCCAGATGGACCAGGCACAGATACGCAGTATTTT. Encoded protein: CASNPDGPGTDTQYF. The chain carries TRBV12-3 or TRBV12-4 and TRBJ2-3; D is ambiguous. V shed 7 bases and J shed 1 base, with 15 bases lying between them. This CDR3 contains 15 residues.

The V gene is TRBV19, the J gene TRBJ2-7; no firm D call. Trimming left V 5 bases short and J 3 bases short, with 17 bases between. The CDR3 contains 15 residues. Germline V gene sequence: CDR1 LNHDA, CDR2 SQIVND (reference sequence). For the CDR3, the DNA is TGTGCCAGTAGTGTTACAGCGATCTCCAGCTACGAGCAGTACTTC. It yields the protein CASSVTAISSYEQYF.

This chain connects TRBV6-6 to TRBJ2-7, with D perhaps matching TRBD2 (5 bases). The CDR3 covers 14 residues. V was pared by 5 bases and J by 10 bases, with 21 bases between. CDR1 is MNHNY, CDR2 SVGAGI, per germline (reference sequence). The CDR3 here is CASSQDTASRIQYF. DNA of the CDR3: TGTGCCAGCAGTCAGGATACGGCTAGCCGAATTCAGTACTTC.

The V and J genes are TRBV14 and TRBJ2-3; maybe TRBD2 (5 bases). Germline lookup yields CDR1 SGHDN and CDR2 FVKESK. This CDR3 spans 14 amino acids. Trimming removed 2 bases from V and 4 bases from J, with 10 bases in between. CDR3 coding DNA: TGTGCCAGCAGCCAATTATCGAGGGCAGATACGCAGTATTTT. Translating gives CASSQLSRADTQYF.

The CDR3 sequence: CAINPGLAGVADTQYF. CDR3 DNA sequence: TGTGCCATCAATCCCGGACTAGCGGGGGTGGCAGATACGCAGTATTTT. The rearrangement joins TRBV6-5 to TRBJ2-3; the match to TRBD2 covers 13 bases. The germline gives CDR1 MNHEY, CDR2 SVGAGI. V lost 10 bases, J lost 4 bases, and 11 bases stayed unmatched. This CDR3 has 16 amino acids.

In this sample, this clonotype turned up a few times. The rearrangement joins TRBV7-2 to TRBJ1-4, with D possibly being TRBD1 (6 bases). Per the germline V gene, CDR1 is SGHTA and CDR2 is FQGNSA. The CDR3 extends over 13 amino acids. V shed 7 bases and J shed 5 bases, with 11 bases lying between them. CDR3 residues: CASTDSWNEKLFF. CDR3 coding DNA: TGTGCCAGCACGGACAGCTGGAATGAAAAACTGTTTTTT.

The gene calls are TRBV2 and TRBJ2-4; a possible D gene is TRBD1 (5 bases). CDR1 and CDR2 (germline): SNHLY, FYNNEI. This CDR3 region has 13 residues. With 7 bases removed from V and 1 base from J, the gap between germline ends came to 8 bases. The CDR3 region is CASNPGAKNIQYF. DNA for the CDR3: TGTGCCAGCAATCCAGGGGCCAAAAACATTCAGTACTTC.

This chain connects TRBV2 to TRBJ1-5; D unresolved. The germline V gene encodes CDR1 SNHLY and CDR2 FYNNEI. CDR3 length: 15 residues. Trimming removed 3 bases at V and 1 base at J, with 10 bases between. The CDR3 bases are TGTGCCAGCAGTGATGGGTTGGAGAGCAATCAGCCCCAGCATTTT. As protein: CASSDGLESNQPQHF.

The chain carries TRBV28 and TRBJ2-5; tentatively, D is TRBD1 (6 bases). The germline V gene has CDR1 MDHEN and CDR2 SYDVKM. V was cut by 3 bases and J by 11 bases, with 13 bases left in between. The CDR3 contains 12 residues. CDR3 DNA sequence: TGTGCCAGCAGTTTCCGTAGGGGGTCGCAGTACTTC. Residues: CASSFRRGSQYF.